These T cell receptor beta chains were read from a single sample in a study of early T cells in non-severe SARS-CoV-2 infection. TCRdb called the 5' RACE reads again in MiXCR, with one record for every CDR3 protein. The sample holds some 70,000 distinct CDR3 sequences, 4.9% seen once. The sequenced sample was whole blood. The receptors originated from an adult who was a healthcare worker with PCR-confirmed SARS-CoV-2 infection or an uninfected control (not recorded which). CDR3s include the opening cysteine and the closing phenylalanine or tryptophan. The D gene is left open where the match is weak. Size is omitted from some rows. Given values are once, few, many or a class for expanded clones.

size	D	length	J	V	DNA	CDR3
few	NA	14	TRBJ1-5	TRBV5-1	TGCGCCAGCAGCTTGACGGCAGGGAATCAGCCCCAGCATTTT	CASSLTAGNQPQHF
NA	NA	14	TRBJ2-2	TRBV4-2	TGTGCCAGCAGCCAAGTAGGGAACACCGGGGAGCTGTTTTTT	CASSQVGNTGELFF
many	TRBD2	17	TRBJ2-1	TRBV14	TGTGCCAGCAGCCAAGGGACTAGCGGAGGGCGGTACAATGAGCAGTTCTTC	CASSQGTSGGRYNEQFF
many	TRBD1	12	TRBJ1-2	TRBV27	TGTGCCAGCAGGGGACAGAACTATGGCTACACCTTC	CASRGQNYGYTF
many	NA	12	TRBJ1-2	TRBV29-1	TGCAGCGTTGAGCAGGGTGATGATGGCTACACCTTC	CSVEQGDDGYTF
many	NA	14	TRBJ1-1	TRBV10-3	TGTGCCATCAGGGACAGCAACATGAACACTGAAGCTTTCTTT	CAIRDSNMNTEAFF
many	NA	14	TRBJ2-7	TRBV11-2	TGTGCCAGCACCTTGGGGGGACGAACCTACGAGCAGTACTTC	CASTLGGRTYEQYF
many	TRBD1	16	TRBJ1-5	TRBV7-9	TGTGCCAGCAGTTCCCTGGACAGGGCTGGCAATCAGCCCCAGCATTTT	CASSSLDRAGNQPQHF
few	NA	14	TRBJ1-1	TRBV5-8	TGTGCCAGCAGCTTGGATTTGACAGCCTTTGAAGCTTTCTTT	CASSLDLTAFEAFF
many	NA	12	TRBJ2-7	TRBV3-1	TGTGCCAGCAGCCGGGTCGGCTACGAGCAGTACTTC	CASSRVGYEQYF
many	NA	11	TRBJ2-1	TRBV29-1	TGCAGCGTTGAATTCGGGGCCTCCCAGTTCTTC	CSVEFGASQFF
many	NA	13	TRBJ1-2	TRBV10-3	TGTGCCATGAAGTCTGATTACGACTATGGCTACACCTTC	CAMKSDYDYGYTF
NA	NA	16	TRBJ1-4	TRBV6-1	TGTGCCAGCAGACCAGATTACGGAAGGTGGAATGAAAAACTGTTTTTT	CASRPDYGRWNEKLFF
NA	NA	14	TRBJ2-2	TRBV3-1	TGTGCCAGCGGGCTGAGTCCGAACACCGGGGAGCTGTTTTTT	CASGLSPNTGELFF
many	TRBD2	14	TRBJ2-2	TRBV20-1	TGCAGTGCTGTGACTAGCGAGGACACCGGGGAGCTGTTTTTT	CSAVTSEDTGELFF
NA	TRBD1	15	TRBJ2-1	TRBV19	TGTGCCAGTAGGCCGGACAGGGGGTCCTACAATGAGCAGTTCTTC	CASRPDRGSYNEQFF
many	TRBD1	15	TRBJ1-4	TRBV5-1	TGCGCCAGCAGCCCTCAGGGGGCCTATAATGAAAAACTGTTTTTT	CASSPQGAYNEKLFF
many	NA	13	TRBJ2-7	TRBV7-2	TGTGCCAGCAGCTTACCCGAATACTACGAGCAGTACTTC	CASSLPEYYEQYF
many	TRBD1	15	TRBJ2-2	TRBV12-3/TRBV12-4	TGTGCCAGCAGCCACAGGGGGCGAGGGTCCGGGGAGCTGTTTTTT	CASSHRGRGSGELFF
many	NA	17	TRBJ1-6	TRBV14	TGTGCCAGCAGCCAAGATGCGAGAGTCGGGCGCAATTCACCCCTCCACTTT	CASSQDARVGRNSPLHF
few	NA	14	TRBJ2-3	TRBV15	TGTGCCACCAGAAAGGGGGGGAACACAGATACGCAGTATTTT	CATRKGGNTDTQYF
NA	NA	13	TRBJ1-5	TRBV30	TGTGCCTGGAGTGTAGACGCGAATCAGCCCCAGCATTTT	CAWSVDANQPQHF
many	NA	15	TRBJ2-3	TRBV5-6	TGTGCCAGCAGCTTTCTAGGGGCCAACACAGATACGCAGTATTTT	CASSFLGANTDTQYF
many	TRBD2	18	TRBJ2-3	TRBV20-1	TGCAGTGCTGCATTATCGGGAGGGGGGCGGTTTGCCCCAGATACGCAGTATTTT	CSAALSGGGRFAPDTQYF
many	NA	12	TRBJ1-6	TRBV7-9	TGTGCCAGCAGCCAGGGGAATTCACCCCTCCACTTT	CASSQGNSPLHF
many	NA	17	TRBJ2-4	TRBV5-1	TGCGCCAGCAGCTTAGGTTCAGTGCCTTCGGTCAAAAACATTCAGTACTTC	CASSLGSVPSVKNIQYF
many	NA	14	TRBJ2-1	TRBV6-5	TGTGCCAGCAGTTCCCAGACCCCGTACAATGAGCAGTTCTTC	CASSSQTPYNEQFF
many	TRBD1	14	TRBJ1-1	TRBV12-3/TRBV12-4	TGTGCCAGCAGATTGACAGGGGGGAACACTGAAGCTTTCTTT	CASRLTGGNTEAFF
NA	NA	12	TRBJ2-2	TRBV6-5	TGTGCCAGCAGCCTGGTCGCCGGGGAGCTGTTTTTT	CASSLVAGELFF
few	NA	14	TRBJ2-7	TRBV12-3/TRBV12-4	TGTGCCAGCAGTTTCTGGGGGGAGAACTACGAGCAGTACTTC	CASSFWGENYEQYF
many	NA	15	TRBJ1-2	TRBV27	TGTGCCAGCAGTTTATTCTGGGGGCAAGGATATGGCTACACCTTC	CASSLFWGQGYGYTF
many	NA	13	TRBJ2-2	TRBV30	TGTGCCTGGAGTGTACGGCACACCGGGGAGCTGTTTTTT	CAWSVRHTGELFF
many	TRBD1	14	TRBJ2-3	TRBV3-1	TGTGCCAGCAGCCATGGACAGGGCACAGATACGCAGTATTTT	CASSHGQGTDTQYF
many	NA	12	TRBJ2-1	TRBV19	TGTGCCAGTAGTATGGTAATGGGTGAGCAGTTCTTC	CASSMVMGEQFF
few	TRBD1	13	TRBJ2-7	TRBV5-5	TGTGCCAGCAGCGGACGGGACAGCTACGAGCAGTACTTC	CASSGRDSYEQYF
many	NA	12	TRBJ2-1	TRBV29-1	TGCAGCGGGGGACTGGCTCGGGATGAGCAGTTCTTC	CSGGLARDEQFF
many	NA	17	TRBJ2-1	TRBV12-3/TRBV12-4	TGTGCCAGCAGTTTAGGGAGGTTGGGGAACTTCTACAATGAGCAGTTCTTC	CASSLGRLGNFYNEQFF
NA	NA	16	TRBJ1-3	TRBV11-2	TGTGCCAGCAGCTCCGTCGGACTGCACTCTGGAAACACCATATATTTT	CASSSVGLHSGNTIYF
many	TRBD2	16	TRBJ2-3	TRBV14	TGTGCCAGCAGCCCTCGACTAGCGGGAGTCGAAGATACGCAGTATTTT	CASSPRLAGVEDTQYF
NA	NA	15	TRBJ2-1	TRBV7-2	TGTGCCAGCAGCGTTACAGGGAGCTCCTACAATGAGCAGTTCTTC	CASSVTGSSYNEQFF
many	NA	16	TRBJ2-1	TRBV19	TGTGCCAGTAGTATAGGACTAGTCCTTGCCTACAATGAGCAGTTCTTC	CASSIGLVLAYNEQFF
many	NA	12	TRBJ2-7	TRBV20-1	TGCAGTGCTAGAGGACAGACCTACGAGCAGTACTTC	CSARGQTYEQYF
many	NA	12	TRBJ2-3	TRBV21-1	TGTGCCAGCAGCAAAGCGCTTATAGGATCCCGCTTT	CASSKALIGSRF
NA	NA	15	TRBJ2-5	TRBV7-2	TGTGCCAGCAGCACCATGGGGCGGATCCAAGAGACCCAGTACTTC	CASSTMGRIQETQYF
NA	TRBD2	12	TRBJ2-1	TRBV7-2	TGTGCCAGCAGCCACCTACCCGGGACTAAGGTCTTC	CASSHLPGTKVF
many	TRBD2	15	TRBJ2-1	TRBV10-2	TGCGCCAGCAGTGAAGGACTAGCGGGAGGTTATGAGCAGTTCTTC	CASSEGLAGGYEQFF
many	TRBD1	15	TRBJ2-7	TRBV19	TGTGCCAGTAGTCCCGGACAGGGTCACTCCTACGAGCAGTACTTC	CASSPGQGHSYEQYF
many	TRBD2	17	TRBJ2-7	TRBV7-2	TGTGCCAGCAGCCCCCCCCGCGGCGGGAGGGCCGAATACGAGCAGTACTTC	CASSPPRGGRAEYEQYF
NA	TRBD1	15	TRBJ2-7	TRBV9	TGTGCCAGCAGCCCCCGCGGACAGGGGGCGTACGAGCAGTACTTC	CASSPRGQGAYEQYF
many	NA	14	TRBJ2-6	TRBV6-1	TGTGCCAGCACCCTCTTGGGGGGGGCCAACGTCCTGACTTTC	CASTLLGGANVLTF
many	NA	16	TRBJ1-1	TRBV6-5	TGTGCCACCTCGGAGGGGGTGGTCCCTGTGAACACTGAAGCTTTCTTT	CATSEGVVPVNTEAFF
many	NA	14	TRBJ1-1	TRBV7-2	TGTGCCAGCAGCTTAGGAGGACAGAACACTGAAGCTTTCTTT	CASSLGGQNTEAFF